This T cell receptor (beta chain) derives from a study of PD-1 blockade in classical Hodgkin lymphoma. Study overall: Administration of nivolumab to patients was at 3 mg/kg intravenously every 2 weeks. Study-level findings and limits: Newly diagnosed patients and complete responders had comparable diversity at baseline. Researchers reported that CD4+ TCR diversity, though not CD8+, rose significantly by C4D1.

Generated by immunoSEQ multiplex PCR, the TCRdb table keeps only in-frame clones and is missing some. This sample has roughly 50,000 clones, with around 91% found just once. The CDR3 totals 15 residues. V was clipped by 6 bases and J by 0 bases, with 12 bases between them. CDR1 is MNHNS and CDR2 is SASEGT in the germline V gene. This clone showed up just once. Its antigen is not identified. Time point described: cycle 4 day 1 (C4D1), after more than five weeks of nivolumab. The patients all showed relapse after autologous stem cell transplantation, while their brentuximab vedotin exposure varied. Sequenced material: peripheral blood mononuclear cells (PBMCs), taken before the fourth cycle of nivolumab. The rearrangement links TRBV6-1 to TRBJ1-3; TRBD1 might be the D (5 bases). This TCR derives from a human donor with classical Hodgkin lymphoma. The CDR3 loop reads CASSPDTISGNTIYF. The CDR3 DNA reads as TGTGCCAGCAGCCCGGACACCATCTCTGGAAACACCATATATTTT.